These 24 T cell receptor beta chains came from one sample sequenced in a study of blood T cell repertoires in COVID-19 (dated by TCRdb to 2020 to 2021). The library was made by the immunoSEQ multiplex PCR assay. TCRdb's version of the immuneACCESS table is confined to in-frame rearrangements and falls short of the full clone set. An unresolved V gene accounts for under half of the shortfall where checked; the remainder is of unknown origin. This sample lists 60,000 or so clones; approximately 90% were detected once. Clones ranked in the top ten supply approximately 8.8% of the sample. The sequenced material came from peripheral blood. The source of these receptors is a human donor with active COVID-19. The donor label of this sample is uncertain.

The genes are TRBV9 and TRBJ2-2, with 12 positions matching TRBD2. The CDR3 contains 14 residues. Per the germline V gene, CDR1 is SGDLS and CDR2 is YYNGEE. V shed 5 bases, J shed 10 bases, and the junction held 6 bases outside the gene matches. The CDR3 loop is CASSRLAGAKELFF. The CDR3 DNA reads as TGTGCCAGCAGTCGACTAGCGGGAGCCAAGGAGCTGTTTTTT.

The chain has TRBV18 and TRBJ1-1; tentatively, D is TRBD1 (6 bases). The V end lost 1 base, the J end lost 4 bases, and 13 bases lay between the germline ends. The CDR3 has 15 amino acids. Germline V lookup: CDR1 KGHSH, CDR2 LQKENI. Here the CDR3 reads CASSPLGSTGTEAFF. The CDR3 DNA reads TGTGCCAGCTCACCACTGGGGTCGACAGGCACTGAAGCTTTCTTT. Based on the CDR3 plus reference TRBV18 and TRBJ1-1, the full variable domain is NAGVMQNPRHLVRRRGQEARLRCSPMKGHSHVYWYRQLPEEGLKFMVYLQKENIIDESGMPKERFSAEFPKEGPSILRIQQVVRGDSAAYFCASSPLGSTGTEAFFGQGTRLTVV.

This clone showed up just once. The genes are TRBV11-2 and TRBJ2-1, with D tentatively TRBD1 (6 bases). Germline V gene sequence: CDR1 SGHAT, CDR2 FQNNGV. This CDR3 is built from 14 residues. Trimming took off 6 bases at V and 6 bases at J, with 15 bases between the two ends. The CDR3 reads CASRNRDIFNEQFF. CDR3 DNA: TGTGCCAGCAGAAACCGGGACATCTTCAATGAGCAGTTCTTC.

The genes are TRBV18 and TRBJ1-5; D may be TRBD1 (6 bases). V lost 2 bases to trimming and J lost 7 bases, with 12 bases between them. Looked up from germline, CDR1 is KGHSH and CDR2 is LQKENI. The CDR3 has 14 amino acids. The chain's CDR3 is CASSPGAGDQPQHF. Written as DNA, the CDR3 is TGTGCCAGCTCACCAGGGGCAGGGGACCAGCCCCAGCATTTT.

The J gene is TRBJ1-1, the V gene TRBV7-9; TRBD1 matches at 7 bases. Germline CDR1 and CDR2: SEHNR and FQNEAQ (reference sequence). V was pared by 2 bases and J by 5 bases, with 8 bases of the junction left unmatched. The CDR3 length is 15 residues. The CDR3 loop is CASSLSTGQGTEAFF. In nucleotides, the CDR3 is TGTGCCAGCAGCTTATCGACAGGGCAGGGGACTGAAGCTTTCTTT.

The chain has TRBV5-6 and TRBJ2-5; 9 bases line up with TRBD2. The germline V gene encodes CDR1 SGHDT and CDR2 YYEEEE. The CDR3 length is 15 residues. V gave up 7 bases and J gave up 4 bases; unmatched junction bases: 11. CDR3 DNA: TGTGCCAGCGGGCCGGCTAGCGGGACACGAGAGACCCAGTACTTC. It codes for CASGPASGTRETQYF.

Written as DNA, the CDR3 is TGTGCCAGCACCGCTTCGGGAGGGCTCCAAGAGACCCAGTACTTC. This translates into CASTASGGLQETQYF. The gene calls are TRBV6-5 and TRBJ2-5; 8 bases fit TRBD2. Germline-derived CDR1 and CDR2 are MNHEY and SVGAGI. Losses at the gene ends were 7 bases for V and 1 base for J; bases not matched to a gene: 8. The CDR3 sequence is 15 residues long.

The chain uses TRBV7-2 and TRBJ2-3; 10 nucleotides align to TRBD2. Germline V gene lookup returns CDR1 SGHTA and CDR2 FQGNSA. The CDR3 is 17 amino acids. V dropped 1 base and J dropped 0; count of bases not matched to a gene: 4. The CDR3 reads CASSLGLAGASTDTQYF. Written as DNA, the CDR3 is TGTGCCAGCAGCTTAGGGCTAGCGGGAGCTAGCACAGATACGCAGTATTTT.

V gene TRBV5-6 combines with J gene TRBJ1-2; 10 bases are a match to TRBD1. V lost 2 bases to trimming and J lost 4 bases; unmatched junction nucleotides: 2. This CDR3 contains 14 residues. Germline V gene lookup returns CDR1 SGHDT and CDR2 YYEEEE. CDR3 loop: CASSFGTGVYGYTF. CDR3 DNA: TGTGCCAGCAGCTTTGGGACAGGGGTCTATGGCTACACCTTC.

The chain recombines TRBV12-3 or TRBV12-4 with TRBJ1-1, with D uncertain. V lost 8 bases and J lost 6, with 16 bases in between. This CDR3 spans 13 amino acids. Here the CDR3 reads CASLNGGYAEAFF. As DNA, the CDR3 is TGTGCCAGCCTTAATGGAGGGTACGCTGAAGCTTTCTTT.

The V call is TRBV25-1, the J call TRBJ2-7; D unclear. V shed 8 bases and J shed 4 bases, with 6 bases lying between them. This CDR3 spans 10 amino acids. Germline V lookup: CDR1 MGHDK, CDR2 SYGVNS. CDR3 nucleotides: TGTGCCAGCCGCCTATACGAGCAGTACTTC. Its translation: CASRLYEQYF.

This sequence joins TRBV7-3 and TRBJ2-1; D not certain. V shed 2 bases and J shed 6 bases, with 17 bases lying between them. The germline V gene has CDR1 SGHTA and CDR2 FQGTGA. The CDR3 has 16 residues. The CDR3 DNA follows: TGTGCCAGCAGCTTAGTCCCCAACGGTAGAGGCAATGAGCAGTTCTTC. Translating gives CASSLVPNGRGNEQFF.

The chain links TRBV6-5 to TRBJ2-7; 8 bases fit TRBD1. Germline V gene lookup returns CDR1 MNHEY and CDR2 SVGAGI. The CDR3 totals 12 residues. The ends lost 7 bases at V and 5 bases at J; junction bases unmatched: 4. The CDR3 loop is CASKDRDHEQYF. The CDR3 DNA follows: TGTGCCAGCAAGGACAGGGACCACGAGCAGTACTTC.

The CDR3 reads CASSYFGTEYNTEAFF. The CDR3 nucleotides are TGTGCCAGCAGTTACTTTGGGACAGAATATAACACTGAAGCTTTCTTT. This chain uses TRBV6-2 or TRBV6-3 with TRBJ1-1, with 7 bases matching TRBD1. The CDR3 consists of 16 residues. After removal of 1 base from V and 2 bases from J, the junction contained 7 bases not matched to a gene. Germline V gene sequence: CDR1 MNHEY, CDR2 SVGEGT.

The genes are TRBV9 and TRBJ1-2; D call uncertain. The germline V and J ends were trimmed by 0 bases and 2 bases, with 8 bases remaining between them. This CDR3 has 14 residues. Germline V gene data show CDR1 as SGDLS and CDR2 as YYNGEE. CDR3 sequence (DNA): TGTGCCAGCAGCGTAGGGCAGGCGAACTATGGCTACACCTTC. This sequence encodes CASSVGQANYGYTF.

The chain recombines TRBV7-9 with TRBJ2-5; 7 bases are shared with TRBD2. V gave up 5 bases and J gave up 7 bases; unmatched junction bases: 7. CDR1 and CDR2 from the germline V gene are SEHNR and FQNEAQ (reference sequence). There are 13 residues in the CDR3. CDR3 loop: CASSLTSEGTQYF. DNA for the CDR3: TGTGCCAGCAGCCTCACTAGCGAAGGGACCCAGTACTTC. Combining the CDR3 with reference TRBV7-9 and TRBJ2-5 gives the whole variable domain DTGVSQNPRHKITKRGQNVTFRCDPISEHNRLYWYRQTLGQGPEFLTYFQNEAQLEKSRLLSDRFSAERPKGSFSTLEIQRTEQGDSAMYLCASSLTSEGTQYFGPGTRLLVL.

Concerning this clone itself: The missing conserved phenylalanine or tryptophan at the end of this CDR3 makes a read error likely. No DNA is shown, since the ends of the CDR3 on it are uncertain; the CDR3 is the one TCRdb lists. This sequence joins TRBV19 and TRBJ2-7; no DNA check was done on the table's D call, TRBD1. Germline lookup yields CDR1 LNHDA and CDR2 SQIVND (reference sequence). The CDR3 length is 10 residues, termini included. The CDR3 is CASSIWAGQL.

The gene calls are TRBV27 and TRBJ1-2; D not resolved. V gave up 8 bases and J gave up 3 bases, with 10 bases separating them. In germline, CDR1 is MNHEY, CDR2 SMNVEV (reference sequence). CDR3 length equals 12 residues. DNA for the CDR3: TGTGCCAGCTTTGAGGGATACTATGGCTACACCTTC. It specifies CASFEGYYGYTF.

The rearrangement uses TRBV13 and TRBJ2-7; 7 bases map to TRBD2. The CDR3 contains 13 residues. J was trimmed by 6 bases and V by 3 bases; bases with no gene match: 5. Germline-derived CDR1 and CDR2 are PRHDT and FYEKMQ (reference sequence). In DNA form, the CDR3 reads TGTGCCAGCAGCTTTAGACTAGCTCTCGAGCAGTACTTC. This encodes CASSFRLALEQYF.

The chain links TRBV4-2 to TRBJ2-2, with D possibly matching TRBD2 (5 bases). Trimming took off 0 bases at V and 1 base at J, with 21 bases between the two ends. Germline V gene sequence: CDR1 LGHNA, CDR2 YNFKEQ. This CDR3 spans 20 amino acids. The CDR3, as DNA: TGTGCCAGCAGCCAAGATCCCCCCCCTGTTCAGCGGAAGAACACCGGGGAGCTGTTTTTT. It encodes CASSQDPPPVQRKNTGELFF.

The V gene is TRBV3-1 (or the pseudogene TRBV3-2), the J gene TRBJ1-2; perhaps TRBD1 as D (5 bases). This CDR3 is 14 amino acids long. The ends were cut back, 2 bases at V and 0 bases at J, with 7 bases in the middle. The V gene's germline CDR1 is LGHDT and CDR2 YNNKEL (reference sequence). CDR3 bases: TGTGCCAGCAGCCAACCCAGGGCTAACTATGGCTACACCTTC. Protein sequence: CASSQPRANYGYTF.

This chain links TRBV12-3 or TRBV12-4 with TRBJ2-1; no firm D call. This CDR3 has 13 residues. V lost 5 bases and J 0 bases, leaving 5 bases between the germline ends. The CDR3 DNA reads TGTGCCAGCAGTCCGAGCTCCTACAATGAGCAGTTCTTC. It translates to CASSPSSYNEQFF.

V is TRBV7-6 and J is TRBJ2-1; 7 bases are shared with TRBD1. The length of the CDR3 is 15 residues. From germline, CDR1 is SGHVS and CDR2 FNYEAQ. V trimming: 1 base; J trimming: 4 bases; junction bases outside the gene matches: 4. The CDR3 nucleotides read TGTGCCAGCAGCTTAGGAAGACAGGGTTACAATGAGCAGTTCTTC. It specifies CASSLGRQGYNEQFF.

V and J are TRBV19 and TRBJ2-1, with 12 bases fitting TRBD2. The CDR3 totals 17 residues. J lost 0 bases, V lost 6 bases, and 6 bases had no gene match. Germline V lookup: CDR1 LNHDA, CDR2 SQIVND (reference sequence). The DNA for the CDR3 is TGTGCCAGTAGGCCTAGCGGGGGGGCAAGCTCCTACAATGAGCAGTTCTTC. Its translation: CASRPSGGASSYNEQFF.